This TCR beta chain was captured in a study of metastatic and nonmetastatic thyroid tumors. Looking at the study overall: Both malignant and benign thyroid patients supplied peripheral blood and tumor or nodule tissue samples, across which the repertoires of these patients were then compared. Overall study results and limits: The study reportedly found significantly higher TCR beta diversity in malignant thyroid tumors than benign nodules, in blood and tumor.

This clone was recorded at least ten times. Its specificity is not known. Patients underwent thyroid surgery, and none had received any treatment before it. In the original workflow: To classify distant metastasis in papillary thyroid cancer, a model was built from CDR3 differences across clinicopathological groups. TCRdb reprocessed the PCR reads via MiXCR. The V and J calls here are based on TCRdb, not the publication. The table records 45,000 to 55,000 clones, under 30% of them present only once. Input material: blood. The sequence was obtained from a male donor with papillary thyroid cancer or a benign thyroid nodule (not recorded which). Some clones in this sample may be carry-over from other donors' samples.

The CDR3 protein is CASSDYGLAETQYF. CDR3 nucleotide sequence: TGTGCCAGCAGTGATTATGGACTAGCGGAGACCCAGTACTTC. This chain links TRBV6-1 with TRBJ2-5, with 9 positions matching TRBD2. J gave up 5 bases and V 3 bases, and 4 bases lay outside the gene matches. The CDR3 has 14 residues. From germline, CDR1 is MNHNS and CDR2 SASEGT.